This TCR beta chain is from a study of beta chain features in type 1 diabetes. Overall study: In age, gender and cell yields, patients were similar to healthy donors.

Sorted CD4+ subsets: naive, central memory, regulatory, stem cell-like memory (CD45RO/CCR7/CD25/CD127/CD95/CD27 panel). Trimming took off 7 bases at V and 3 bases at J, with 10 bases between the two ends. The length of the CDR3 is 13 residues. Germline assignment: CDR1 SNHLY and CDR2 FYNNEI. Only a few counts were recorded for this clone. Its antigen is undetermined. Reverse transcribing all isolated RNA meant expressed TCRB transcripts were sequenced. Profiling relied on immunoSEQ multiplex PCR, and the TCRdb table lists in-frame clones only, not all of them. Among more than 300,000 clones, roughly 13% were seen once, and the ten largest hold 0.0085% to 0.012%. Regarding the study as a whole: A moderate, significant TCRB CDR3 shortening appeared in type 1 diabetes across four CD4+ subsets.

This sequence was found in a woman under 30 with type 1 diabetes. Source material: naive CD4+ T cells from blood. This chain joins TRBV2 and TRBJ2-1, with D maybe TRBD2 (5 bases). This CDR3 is CASKEGLYNEQFF. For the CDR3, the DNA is TGTGCCAGCAAAGAGGGCCTCTACAATGAGCAGTTCTTC.